This TCR beta chain was captured in a study of T cell repertoires in cytomegalovirus infection. Across the study: The public TCR beta signatures pointed to both CMV infection and matching HLA type.

Findings and limits, study-wide: There were HLA-C-restricted CMV-specific TCR beta clonotypes dominating the ex vivo response. Using cumulative public TCR beta family frequency, the authors identified those who carried CMV together with the relevant HLA.

A word on this clonotype: The antigen remains undetermined.

MiXCR was run by TCRdb on the reads, yielding one entry per CDR3 protein. The sample gives approximately 170,000 distinct CDR3 sequences, roughly an eighth of which show up once; about a quarter is in the top ten. The clonotype originates from a human donor in good health (CMV status not recorded). Some clones in this sample may be carry-over from other donors' samples. Sequencing used PBMCs.

The CDR3 nucleotides read TGTGCCAGCAGCCTTCCGGAGGTGGTGGTGGGGAGCTCTCAGCCCCAGCATTTT. Its protein is CASSLPEVVVGSSQPQHF. This rearrangement joins TRBV7-8 to TRBJ1-5; D gene unclear. This CDR3 spans 18 amino acids. V was trimmed by 5 bases and J by 6 bases, leaving 26 bases between them. Germline values: CDR1 SGHVS, CDR2 FQNEAQ.